This is a list of T cell receptor beta chains from one sample in a study of PD-L1 blockade in urothelial cancer. Assay used: immunoSEQ multiplex PCR; TCRdb lists only in-frame clones, some missing. The sample carries tens of thousands of clones, approximately 83% recorded once. Source: PBMCs, taken around atezolizumab (anti-PD-L1) treatment. The receptors were gathered from a man between 60 and 75 years old with urothelial cancer. Each CDR3 is given with its conserved first and last residue. A D gene is named only where the DNA matches it firmly. Some rows have no size entry. The others give once, few or many, or a class for an expanded clone.

D	V	J	size	CDR3	DNA
NA	TRBV5-5	TRBJ2-7	once	CASSLDGQGEQYF	TGTGCCAGCAGCTTGGATGGGCAAGGCGAGCAGTACTTC
TRBD2	TRBV4-3	TRBJ2-3	NA	CASSQDPLGLAVNTQYF	TGCGCCAGCAGCCAAGATCCTTTGGGACTAGCTGTGAATACGCAGTATTTT
TRBD1	TRBV10-2	TRBJ1-1	NA	CATSQGVGNTEAFF	TGCGCCACTTCCCAGGGGGTCGGCAACACTGAAGCTTTCTTT
NA	TRBV12-2	TRBJ1-5	NA	CASRLARDRGGQPQHF	TGTGCAAGTCGCTTAGCAAGGGACAGGGGGGGACAGCCCCAGCATTTT
NA	TRBV25-1	TRBJ1-5	NA	CASSGRLGSNQPQHF	TGTGCCAGCAGTGGCCGACTCGGCAGCAATCAGCCCCAGCATTTT
TRBD1	TRBV2	TRBJ2-1	NA	CASSGGQGIYEQFF	TGTGCCAGCAGTGGGGGACAGGGGATATATGAGCAGTTCTTC
TRBD2	TRBV30	TRBJ2-5	NA	CAWSWGLAGGGTQYF	TGTGCCTGGAGTTGGGGTCTAGCGGGGGGAGGGACCCAGTACTTC
NA	TRBV11-2	TRBJ2-4	NA	CASSWTVAKNIQYF	TGTGCCAGCAGCTGGACAGTAGCCAAAAACATTCAGTACTTC
NA	TRBV7-9	TRBJ2-7	once	CASSPSGGYSYEQYF	TGTGCCAGCAGCCCGTCGGGGGGCTACTCCTACGAGCAGTACTTC
NA	TRBV19	TRBJ1-6	NA	CASSTVDNSPLHF	TGTGCCAGTAGTACAGTCGATAATTCACCCCTCCACTTT
NA	TRBV10-1	TRBJ1-5	few	CASSETPRNQPQHF	TGCGCCAGCAGTGAGACCCCGCGGAATCAGCCCCAGCATTTT
NA	TRBV7-6	TRBJ1-4	NA	CASSSSTGNEKLFF	TGTGCCAGCAGCTCTTCTACAGGGAATGAAAAACTGTTTTTT
TRBD1	TRBV7-7	TRBJ2-5	NA	CASSSTGQGEETQYF	TGTGCTAGCAGCTCCACAGGACAGGGGGAAGAGACCCAGTACTTC
NA	TRBV11-2	TRBJ1-1	NA	CASSSADYTEAFF	TGTGCCAGCAGCTCTGCCGACTACACTGAAGCTTTCTTT
TRBD1	TRBV11-2	TRBJ2-2	NA	CASSRNPGQGGGELFF	TGTGCCAGCAGCCGTAATCCGGGACAGGGAGGGGGGGAGCTGTTTTTT
NA	TRBV7-2	TRBJ2-5	NA	CASSLGPMYQETQYF	TGTGCCAGCAGCTTAGGTCCTATGTACCAAGAGACCCAGTACTTC
TRBD1	TRBV27	TRBJ1-2	many	CASSRTGTGVNYGYTF	TGTGCCAGCAGTCGGACCGGGACAGGGGTAAACTATGGCTACACCTTC
NA	TRBV5-1	TRBJ2-7	NA	CASSLGSQGNYEQYF	TGCGCCAGCAGCTTGGGATCGCAGGGAAACTACGAGCAGTACTTC
NA	TRBV2	TRBJ2-7	NA	CASRPFRDTDEQYF	TGTGCCAGCAGACCCTTCCGGGACACTGACGAGCAGTACTTC
NA	TRBV6-5	TRBJ2-3	NA	CASGGRSTDTQYF	TGTGCCTCGGGGGGCCGTAGCACAGATACGCAGTATTTT
NA	TRBV1	TRBJ2-2	NA	CTSSPLKRQGLNTGELFF	TGCACCAGCAGCCCCCTAAAACGACAGGGTCTAAACACCGGGGAGCTGTTTTTT
TRBD1	TRBV10-3	TRBJ2-5	NA	CAISGGQGYETQYF	TGTGCCATCAGTGGTGGACAGGGTTATGAGACCCAGTACTTC
TRBD2	TRBV7-2	TRBJ2-3	NA	CASSLGPGGLSTDTQYF	TGTGCCAGCAGCTTAGGTCCGGGGGGGCTAAGCACAGATACGCAGTATTTT
NA	TRBV27	TRBJ1-5	NA	CASSPQPSNQPQHF	TGTGCCAGCAGTCCACAACCCAGCAATCAGCCCCAGCATTTT
NA	TRBV6-5	TRBJ1-6	NA	CASSPTPLHF	TGTGCCAGCAGTCCAACACCCCTCCACTTT
NA	TRBV7-8	TRBJ2-7	NA	CASSNRDTSSYEQYF	TGTGCCAGCAGCAACCGGGACACGAGCTCCTACGAGCAGTACTTC
TRBD1	TRBV10-2	TRBJ1-4	few	CASSNRGLNEKLFF	TGCGCCAGCAGCAACAGGGGCCTCAATGAAAAACTGTTTTTT
NA	TRBV6-7	TRBJ2-2	NA	CASSYSPIAGNTGELFF	TGTGCCAGCAGTTACTCTCCCATCGCGGGAAACACCGGGGAGCTGTTTTTT
NA	TRBV11-1	TRBJ2-7	NA	CASSLGRAYEQYF	TGTGCCAGCAGCTTGGGCAGAGCCTACGAGCAGTACTTC
NA	TRBV6-5	TRBJ1-2	NA	CASSYSPVANYGYTF	TGTGCCAGCAGTTACAGCCCCGTTGCTAACTATGGCTACACCTTC
NA	TRBV11-3	TRBJ2-7	NA	CASSRAGLFSYEQYF	TGTGCCAGCAGCCGCGCGGGACTTTTCTCCTACGAGCAGTACTTC
NA	TRBV7-9	TRBJ1-5	NA	CASSRGLGSNQPQHF	TGTGCCAGCAGTCGGGGGTTAGGCAGCAATCAGCCCCAGCATTTT
NA	TRBV20-1	TRBJ1-1	NA	CSVRGTEAFF	TGCAGCGTCAGAGGCACTGAAGCTTTCTTT
NA	TRBV7-6	TRBJ2-3	few	CASSFSTDTQYF	TGTGCCAGCAGCTTCTCGACAGATACGCAGTATTTT
TRBD1	TRBV27	TRBJ2-7	NA	CASRPGQGGEQYF	TGTGCCAGCCGACCCGGACAGGGCGGCGAGCAGTACTTC
TRBD1	TRBV6-6	TRBJ1-3	NA	CASRGSQGAADTIYF	TGTGCCAGCAGAGGATCACAGGGGGCTGCGGACACCATATATTTT
TRBD1	TRBV6-6	TRBJ1-1	NA	CASSYRTGTGTTEAFF	TGTGCCAGCAGTTACCGGACCGGGACAGGGACCACTGAAGCTTTCTTT
NA	TRBV15	TRBJ1-4	NA	CATSRATATNEKLFF	TGTGCCACCAGCAGAGCTACAGCAACTAATGAAAAACTGTTTTTT
TRBD1	TRBV5-1	TRBJ2-1	NA	CASSPDRAYNEQFF	TGCGCCAGCAGCCCGGACAGGGCATACAATGAGCAGTTCTTC